The TCR beta chain under discussion was sequenced for a study of blood T cell repertoires in COVID-19. Study-wide context: Researchers got acute and convalescent COVID-19 samples from the United States, Italy and Spain. In each case, the material was cDNA or gDNA derived from T cells, B-cell-depleted T cells, or PBMCs.

The V and J ends lost 3 bases and 7 bases respectively, with 15 bases between them. The CDR3 consists of 14 residues. Per the germline V gene, CDR1 is MGHDK and CDR2 is SYGVNS. The assay was immunoSEQ multiplex PCR, and TCRdb's table has in-frame clones only and misses some. Among 90,000 to 120,000 clones, approximately 80% were seen once, and the ten largest hold over 4%. Sequencing used peripheral blood. The sequence was collected from a man between 65 and 80 years old with acute or convalescent COVID-19. This chain connects TRBV25-1 to TRBJ1-1; a possible D gene is TRBD1 (5 bases). The CDR3 sequence: CASSEAGSLIEAFF. As DNA, the CDR3 is TGTGCCAGCAGTGAGGCAGGGTCCTTAATTGAAGCTTTCTTT. Filled out from reference TRBV25-1 and TRBJ1-1, the complete variable domain reads EADIYQTPRYLVIGTGKKITLECSQTMGHDKMYWYQQDPGMELHLIHYSYGVNSTEKGDLSSESTVSRIRTEHFPLTLESARPSHTSQYLCASSEAGSLIEAFFGQGTRLTVV.